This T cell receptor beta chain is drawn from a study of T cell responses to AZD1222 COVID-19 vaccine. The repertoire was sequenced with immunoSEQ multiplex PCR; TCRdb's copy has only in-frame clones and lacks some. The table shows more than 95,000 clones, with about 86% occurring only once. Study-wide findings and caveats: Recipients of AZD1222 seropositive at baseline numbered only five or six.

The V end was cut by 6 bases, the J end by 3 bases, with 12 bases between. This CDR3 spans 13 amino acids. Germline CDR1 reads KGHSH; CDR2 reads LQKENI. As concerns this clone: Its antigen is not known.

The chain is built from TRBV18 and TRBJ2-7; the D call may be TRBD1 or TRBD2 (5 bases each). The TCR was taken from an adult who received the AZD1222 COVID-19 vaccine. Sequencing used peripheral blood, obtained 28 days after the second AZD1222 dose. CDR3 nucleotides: TGTGCCAGCTCTACAGAGGGGTTCTACGAGCAGTACTTC. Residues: CASSTEGFYEQYF.